What follows are 4 T cell receptor beta chains derived from one specimen sequenced in a study of blood T cells in healthy people across ages. Then a second PCR, running about 7 to 11 cycles, was carried out with a sample-barcoded 5' primer and a J-beta primer mix. TCRdb processed the 5' RACE reads anew with MiXCR; each CDR3 protein has one entry. In the table there are 650,000 to 1,000,000 distinct CDR3 sequences, about 34% of which are singletons. Source material: blood. Receptors were obtained from a man aged 18 to 29 in good health.

Turning to this clonotype: This may arise from a read error, as a much more abundant clone is one base away. This chain connects TRBV7-2 to TRBJ2-4; D is unresolved. Germline assignment: CDR1 SGHTA and CDR2 FQGNSA. CDR3 length: 15 residues. The DNA of the CDR3 is TGTGCCGGCAGCTTAGGGCCAATAGCCAAAAACATTCAGTACTTC. It encodes CAGSLGPIAKNIQYF.

This clonotype has just one count. The J gene is TRBJ1-1, the V gene TRBV12-3 or TRBV12-4, with D possibly being TRBD1 (5 bases). CDR3 size: 15 residues. V was trimmed by 6 bases and J by 6 bases, leaving 20 bases between them. The CDR3 spells CASRPFQGGVPEAFF. DNA of the CDR3: TGTGCCAGCAGGCCCTTCCAGGGTGGAGTCCCTGAAGCTTTCTTT.

This clonotype showed up just a few times. The V gene is TRBV5-1, the J gene TRBJ1-5; D remains ambiguous. The V end was cut by 4 bases, the J end by 4 bases, with 15 bases between. CDR1 is SGHRS and CDR2 is YFSETQ in the germline V gene. The CDR3 is 15 amino acids. The CDR3, as DNA: TGCGCCAGCAGCCTCGGGAATAACGTTAATCAGCCCCAGCATTTT. It specifies CASSLGNNVNQPQHF.

The chain has TRBV20-1 and TRBJ1-2; a possible D gene is TRBD1 (5 bases). V lost 3 bases and J lost 5, with 13 bases in between. The CDR3 totals 13 residues. The germline gives CDR1 DFQATT, CDR2 SNEGSKA (reference sequence). As DNA, the CDR3 is TGCAGTGCTAGGACACAGGCGGGATATGGCTACACCTTC. Its protein product is CSARTQAGYGYTF.